What follows describes a single TCR beta chain. Antigen: not known. Synthetic TCR analog templates were spiked into each PCR. TCRdb's copy holds only in-frame clones and misses some; the assay was immunoSEQ multiplex PCR. The sample yields around 40,000 clones, around 83% seen once. These data come from a study of PD-L1 blockade in urothelial cancer. As for the study in general: Twenty-five of the 29 patients were men with bladder-origin urothelial cancer. At 3 weeks (second dose) and 6 weeks after starting treatment, blood was analyzed. Study-wide points: A below-median TCR clonality in blood before treatment predicted better survival.

This sequence originates from a man in his sixties with urothelial cancer. The sequencing used PBMCs, collected around atezolizumab (anti-PD-L1) treatment.

The CDR3 spells CSAPTGGGLFF. The CDR3 region has the DNA TGCAGTGCTCCCACCGGGGGGGGTCTGTTTTTT. The V call is TRBV20-1, the J call TRBJ2-2; 8 bases map to TRBD2. V lost 5 bases, J lost 14 bases, and 7 bases stayed unmatched. The germline CDR1 and CDR2 sequences are DFQATT and SNEGSKA (reference sequence). The CDR3 loop spans 11 amino acids.